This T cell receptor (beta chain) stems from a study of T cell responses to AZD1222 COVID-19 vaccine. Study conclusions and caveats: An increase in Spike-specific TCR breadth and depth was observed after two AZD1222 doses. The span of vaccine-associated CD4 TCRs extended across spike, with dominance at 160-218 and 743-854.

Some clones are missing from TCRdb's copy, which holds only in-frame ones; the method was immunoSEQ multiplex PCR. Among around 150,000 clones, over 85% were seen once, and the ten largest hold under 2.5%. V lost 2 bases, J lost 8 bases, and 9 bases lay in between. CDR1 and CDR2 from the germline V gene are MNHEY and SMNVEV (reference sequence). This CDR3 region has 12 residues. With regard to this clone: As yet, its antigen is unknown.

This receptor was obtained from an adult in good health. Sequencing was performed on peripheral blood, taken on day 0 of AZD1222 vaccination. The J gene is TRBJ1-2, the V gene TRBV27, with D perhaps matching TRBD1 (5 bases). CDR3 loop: CASSLQGRGYTF. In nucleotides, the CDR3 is TGTGCCAGCAGTTTACAGGGTAGAGGCTACACCTTC.